This TCR beta chain was sequenced for a study of human T cells and chemical hapten exposure. The overall study: Diphenylcyclopropenone was applied weekly to patients' scalps across the roughly 23-week study.

This clonotype was observed at least ten times. This sample's time point: patch test 2, 6 weeks after DPC sensitization. Treatment meaning: therapeutic diphenylcyclopropenone sensitization with weekly scalp DPC. From the RACE reads, TCRdb called clonotypes with MiXCR, one entry per CDR3 protein. The table records around 67,000 distinct CDR3 sequences, 6.5% to 10% of them present only once. Germline V gene sequence: CDR1 MNHEY, CDR2 SVGEGT. This CDR3 is built from 13 residues. The germline V and J ends were trimmed by 4 bases and 1 base, with 7 bases remaining between them. The chain recombines TRBV6-2 or TRBV6-3 with TRBJ1-1; D is possibly TRBD1 (6 bases). Sequenced material: whole blood, taken in connection with sensitization to the hapten diphenylcyclopropenone (DPC). This TCR came from a woman between 50 and 59 years old with alopecia areata. Some clones in this sample may be carry-over from other donors' samples. The CDR3 DNA reads as TGTGCCAGCAGTTGGACAGCGAACACTGAAGCTTTCTTT. It is translated as CASSWTANTEAFF.